A few counts support the clone carrying this T cell receptor beta chain. The antigen is unknown. Trimming pared 5 bases from V and 1 base from J, leaving 15 bases between. CDR1 and CDR2 from the germline V gene are MDHEN and SYDVKM. This CDR3 is built from 15 residues. Extracted RNA was reverse transcribed, and the resulting cDNA served as sequencing template. Method: immunoSEQ multiplex PCR; TCRdb's copy keeps in-frame clones and lacks some. The sample gives 100,000 to 130,000 clones, approximately 60% of which show up once; roughly 19% is in the top ten. This record comes from a study of CD8+ T cells in alopecia areata. Study-level results: Across lesional scalp, and particularly alopecia totalis/universalis, clonality surpassed that of normal scalp. Sequence data from scalp samples additionally include resident alphabeta T cells of normal skin. Mouse data revealed clearer TCR sharing than patient data did, a gap possibly tied to HLA.

Specimen: CD8+ T cells sorted from blood. The chain combines TRBV28 with TRBJ2-7; a weak D match, TRBD1 (7 bases). The sequence came from a human donor in good health. CDR3 amino acids: CASSRGTDGSYEQYF. CDR3 nucleotide sequence: TGTGCCAGCAGTCGGGGGACAGATGGTTCCTACGAGCAGTACTTC.